Listed here is a single T cell receptor (beta chain). This sample was included in a study of cytomegalovirus exposure and HLA in healthy donors. The PCR was carried out with 60 Vbeta primers and 13 Jbeta primers. This table comes from immunoSEQ multiplex PCR, and its TCRdb copy is limited to in-frame clones, with some not included. The data contain about 190,000 clones, roughly 80% of them singletons. Germline-derived CDR1 and CDR2 are SGHTA and FQGNSA. Trimming stripped 5 bases from V and 7 bases from J, with 12 bases between. The CDR3 runs to 14 residues. Source material: PBMCs. The chain uses TRBV7-2 and TRBJ1-6; possible D gene TRBD1, 5 bases. The clonotype comes from a man aged 45 to 65 in good health and CMV-seronegative. CDR3 sequence: CASSMGLNNSPLHF. The CDR3 DNA reads TGTGCCAGCAGCATGGGACTCAACAATTCACCCCTCCACTTT.